A single sample is the source of the 24 T cell receptor beta chains below, sequenced in a study of CD4+ T cells in melanoma. The assay was immunoSEQ multiplex PCR, and TCRdb's table has in-frame clones only and misses some. The data show 120,000 to 150,000 clones, around 90% seen once. The receptors derive from a human donor with melanoma.

CDR3 sequence reads: CASSLFTGGAEAFF. The CDR3, as DNA: TGTGCCAGCAGTTTATTTACAGGGGGCGCTGAAGCTTTCTTT. The rearrangement uses TRBV27 and TRBJ1-1; TRBD1 aligns across 9 bases. Germline V gene lookup returns CDR1 MNHEY and CDR2 SMNVEV (reference sequence). The CDR3 sequence is 14 residues long. After removal of 1 base from V and 6 bases from J, the junction contained 3 bases not matched to a gene.

The chain carries TRBV7-3 and TRBJ2-3, with D tentatively TRBD2 (5 bases). The V gene lost 5 bases and the J gene lost 2 bases, with 11 bases spanning the gap. CDR3 length: 14 residues. Germline V gene data show CDR1 as SGHTA and CDR2 as FQGTGA. CDR3 nucleotide sequence: TGTGCCAGCAGCCCCGGACTCAACACAGATACGCAGTATTTT. This sequence encodes CASSPGLNTDTQYF.

This sequence joins TRBV19 and TRBJ1-6; no definite D call. With 1 base removed from V and 5 bases from J, the gap between germline ends came to 12 bases. This CDR3 contains 16 residues. The germline V gene encodes CDR1 LNHDA and CDR2 SQIVND (reference sequence). The CDR3: CASSIGAAANNSPLHF. For the CDR3, the DNA is TGTGCCAGTAGTATAGGGGCGGCGGCTAATAATTCACCCCTCCACTTT.

This clone was counted once. The V gene is TRBV5-6, the J gene TRBJ1-2; D is uncertain. Trimming pared 4 bases from V and 7 bases from J, leaving 23 bases between. The CDR3 consists of 16 residues. Germline values: CDR1 SGHDT, CDR2 YYEEEE. The DNA for the CDR3 is TGTGCCAGCAGCCCCTCCGGGAGCGCGCGTGCGGGTGGCTACACCTTC. It encodes CASSPSGSARAGGYTF.

This chain connects TRBV5-1 to TRBJ2-3; D unresolved. The CDR3 is 14 amino acids. Per germline, CDR1 SGHRS and CDR2 YFSETQ. V was cut by 0 bases and J by 5 bases, with 10 bases left in between. The CDR3 DNA reads as TGCGCCAGCAGCTTGGCCGACTTGGGAGATACGCAGTATTTT. Translation gives CASSLADLGDTQYF.

The gene calls are TRBV5-6 and TRBJ1-6; D uncertain. Germline V gene lookup returns CDR1 SGHDT and CDR2 YYEEEE. The CDR3 contains 16 residues. Between the trimmed V and J ends, which lost 0 bases and 2 bases, there was a span of 9 bases. CDR3 coding DNA: TGTGCCAGCAGCTTGGGGGTACGGCCCTATAATTCACCCCTCCACTTT. Translation: CASSLGVRPYNSPLHF.

This clone came up a few times. The chain has TRBV29-1 and TRBJ2-3; D gene ambiguous. In germline, CDR1 is SQVTM, CDR2 ANQGSEA. The V and J ends lost 1 base and 1 base respectively, with 18 bases between them. The CDR3 spans 17 residues. In DNA, the CDR3 is TGCAGCGTTGAAGGTTCAAGCCAGACCCTCGGCACAGATACGCAGTATTTT. It translates to CSVEGSSQTLGTDTQYF.

The rearrangement links TRBV6-6 to TRBJ2-5; D not certain. CDR1 and CDR2 (germline): MNHNY, SVGAGI (reference sequence). The CDR3 covers 11 residues. V was shortened by 2 bases and J by 5 bases, with 3 bases between the two germline ends. This CDR3 is CASSYRETQYF. The DNA for the CDR3 is TGTGCCAGCAGTTACAGGGAGACCCAGTACTTC.

J is TRBJ2-7 and V is TRBV6-6; the D is unclear. CDR1 is MNHNY, CDR2 SVGAGI, per germline (reference sequence). The CDR3 is made up of 16 amino acids. The V end lost 1 base, the J end lost 0 bases, and 13 bases lay between the germline ends. CDR3 DNA: TGTGCCAGCAGTTACTTTCACGATAGGAGCTCCTACGAGCAGTACTTC. It specifies CASSYFHDRSSYEQYF.

A single count supports this clone. The chain combines TRBV7-9 with TRBJ2-7; D remains unclear. CDR1 and CDR2 from the germline V gene are SEHNR and FQNEAQ (reference sequence). This CDR3 contains 11 residues. Trimming removed 5 bases at V and 0 bases at J, with 2 bases between. This CDR3 is CASSRSYEQYF. The CDR3 DNA sequence: TGTGCCAGCAGCCGCTCCTACGAGCAGTACTTC.

J is TRBJ2-3 and V is TRBV6-1; D remains unclear. Trimming cost V 6 bases and J 2 bases, with 9 bases left between them. The germline CDR1 and CDR2 sequences are MNHNS and SASEGT. The CDR3 is made up of 13 amino acids. The CDR3 region is CASSLIDTDTQYF. The CDR3 DNA sequence: TGTGCCAGCAGCCTCATAGACACAGATACGCAGTATTTT.

This rearrangement joins TRBV7-6 to TRBJ1-2; D is perhaps TRBD1 (6 bases). Trimming shortened V by 5 bases and J by 6 bases, and 16 bases separated the two germline ends. Germline CDR1 is SGHVS and CDR2 is FNYEAQ. The CDR3 extends over 14 amino acids. This chain's CDR3 is CASSADRAFNGYTF. For the CDR3, the DNA is TGTGCCAGCAGCGCGGACAGAGCCTTCAATGGCTACACCTTC.

The chain uses TRBV6-1 and TRBJ1-2, with TRBD1 matching 7 bases. Losses at the gene ends were 8 bases for V and 2 bases for J; bases not matched to a gene: 8. The CDR3 is 14 amino acids. The germline V gene has CDR1 MNHNS and CDR2 SASEGT. This CDR3 is CASGGGTENYGYTF. CDR3 DNA sequence: TGTGCCAGCGGGGGGGGGACAGAGAACTATGGCTACACCTTC.

Concerning this clone: The DNA is left out, because the CDR3 cannot be placed on it with certainty; the CDR3 is given as TCRdb lists it. This chain uses TRBV7-2 with TRBJ1-2. Germline assignment: CDR1 SGHTA and CDR2 FQGNSA. With termini counted, the CDR3 has 12 amino acids. CDR3 region: CASSFGNGGYTF.

The chain employs TRBV4-1 and TRBJ1-1, with no clear D. V gave up 1 base and J gave up 2 bases, with 14 bases separating them. Germline CDR1 MGHRA, CDR2 YSYEKL. The CDR3 length is 16 residues. CDR3 loop: CASSQGVSRGNTEAFF. CDR3 in DNA: TGCGCCAGCAGCCAAGGAGTGTCGCGGGGAAACACTGAAGCTTTCTTT.

This chain joins TRBV12-5 and TRBJ2-3; TRBD2 is a possible D gene (6 bases). Trimming removed 6 bases from V and 3 bases from J, with 10 bases in between. Germline V gives CDR1 LGHNT, CDR2 FRNRAP. The CDR3 totals 13 residues. The CDR3 sequence is CASGPGVTDTQYF. The CDR3 coding sequence is TGTGCTAGTGGGCCGGGGGTTACAGATACGCAGTATTTT.

The rearrangement uses TRBV30 and TRBJ2-1, with D possibly being TRBD2 (5 bases). Per the germline V gene, CDR1 is GTSNPN and CDR2 is SVGIG (reference sequence). This CDR3 is built from 13 residues. Trimming stripped 2 bases from V and 4 bases from J, with 9 bases between. The CDR3 sequence: CAWSRTRYNEQFF. The CDR3 region has the DNA TGTGCCTGGAGTCGAACTAGGTACAATGAGCAGTTCTTC.

CDR3 residues: CASSFAGAGTEAFF. The CDR3 DNA sequence: TGCGCCAGCAGCTTCGCAGGGGCAGGCACTGAAGCTTTCTTT. This sequence joins TRBV5-1 and TRBJ1-1; tentatively, D is TRBD1 (6 bases). The V and J ends lost 2 bases and 4 bases respectively, with 12 bases between them. The germline V gene encodes CDR1 SGHRS and CDR2 YFSETQ. This CDR3 spans 14 amino acids.

This chain uses TRBV7-8 with TRBJ2-7; D might be TRBD1 (5 bases). The germline gives CDR1 SGHVS, CDR2 FQNEAQ. This CDR3 has 13 residues. V dropped 2 bases and J dropped 3 bases, with 8 bases sitting between them. The CDR3 reads CASSLFQGYEQYF. CDR3 coding DNA: TGTGCCAGCAGCTTATTCCAGGGCTACGAGCAGTACTTC.

The genes are TRBV5-6 and TRBJ1-6, with D maybe TRBD1 (5 bases). Trimming pared 7 bases from V and 12 bases from J, leaving 17 bases between. Germline V gene data show CDR1 as SGHDT and CDR2 as YYEEEE. The CDR3 totals 13 residues. The chain's CDR3 is CASQSQGGVPLHF. CDR3 in DNA: TGTGCCAGCCAATCTCAGGGAGGAGTACCCCTCCACTTT.

The chain has TRBV2 and TRBJ2-1; possibly TRBD2 for D (5 bases). V was pared by 4 bases and J by 13 bases, with 11 bases between. The CDR3 sequence is 11 residues long. CDR1 is SNHLY and CDR2 is FYNNEI in the germline V gene. CDR3 residues: CASSASGLQFF. The CDR3 region has the DNA TGTGCCAGCAGTGCCAGCGGACTTCAGTTCTTC.

The chain has TRBV6-6 and TRBJ2-5; D unclear. This CDR3 region has 14 residues. Germline CDR1 and CDR2: MNHNY and SVGAGI (reference sequence). V was pared by 2 bases and J by 9 bases, with 16 bases between. CDR3 DNA sequence: TGTGCCAGCAGTTACGGCGGACCCTCCCGAGCCCAGTACTTC. It yields the protein CASSYGGPSRAQYF.

The chain employs TRBV2 and TRBJ1-2; D not resolved. Germline assignment: CDR1 SNHLY and CDR2 FYNNEI. This CDR3 has 15 amino acids. V dropped 1 base and J dropped 0 bases, with 9 bases sitting between them. CDR3 in DNA: TGTGCCAGCAGTGAAGTGAGGGTATCTAACTATGGCTACACCTTC. It is translated as CASSEVRVSNYGYTF.

CDR3 DNA: TGTGCCAGCAGCTTGCAGACTACCTACGAGCAGTACTTC. Protein product: CASSLQTTYEQYF. The V and J genes are TRBV5-5 and TRBJ2-7; D may be TRBD2 (5 bases). The CDR3 spans 13 residues. Germline lookup yields CDR1 SGHKS and CDR2 YYEKEE (reference sequence). V shed 1 base and J shed 2 bases, with 7 bases lying between them.